This T cell receptor beta chain was sequenced in a study of blood T cell repertoires in COVID-19 (dated by TCRdb to the early 2020s). Describing the broader study: Collaborator samples came from the United States, Italy and Spain and covered acute and convalescent phases of COVID-19. The repertoires were released in a freely available public database meant as a resource for research on the immune response to SARS-CoV-2. Deeply sampled blood TCRbeta repertoires from subjects exposed to, actively infected with, or recovered from COVID-19 were included in the dataset. Samples were obtained from the ongoing ImmuneRACE study (first 160 participants) and from 950 to 1,500 subjects provided by 6 global collaborators. A de-identified subject ID, COVID-19 status, age in years and sex were almost always included in the sample metadata. The prospective study material was composed of cDNA or gDNA derived from T cells, B-cell-depleted T cells, or PBMCs. Where available, HLA class I and class II types were taken from metadata supplied by the sample provider and were not determined by assay-based typing. On the study overall, not on this receptor specifically: The amount of clinical and demographic metadata varied by source and participant and was provided uncurated.

From cysteine to phenylalanine, the CDR3 is 13 amino acids long. Just the 39-base CDR3 DNA is kept, in frame starting at base 1. Trimming takes 4 bases from V and 4 bases from J, and the germline ends sit 10 bases apart. A single count supports this clone. Its antigen target is currently unknown. Base quality data are lacking; no much larger clone is found one base away. Each collaborating institution followed its own protocols to collect whole blood in K2EDTA tubes. For TCRbeta analysis, collaborators shipped samples in one of three forms: frozen whole blood, isolated PBMCs, or DNA extracted from either of those sample types. TCRbeta CDR3 regions were amplified from genomic DNA by means of the immunoSEQ Assay, a bias-controlled multiplex PCR. For the original study's pipeline: The number of nucleated cells in each sample was estimated by amplification of reference gene primers within the assay. To quantify the absolute abundance of each unique TCRbeta CDR3 rearrangement, sequence reads were collapsed and filtered. For each sample, productive Simpson clonality was calculated by taking the square root of Simpson's diversity index across productive rearrangements. Drawn from immuneACCESS, this table holds only the in-frame rearrangements with V and J called that TCRdb kept. Clones are partly lost; checked studies trace under half to an unresolved V gene and leave the rest unexplained. D and trimming were read from the DNA, whereas the V and J calls and clone size are those reported in that table. The sample yields around 130,000 clones; 82% were counted once. The top ten constitute roughly 12% of the sample.

The chain employs TRBV12-3 or TRBV12-4 and TRBJ1-1; TRBD1 is a weak D gene call, 5 bases matching. The specimen was peripheral blood. The clonotype comes from a human donor in a cohort sampled during active COVID-19. The CDR3 in this case is CASSWRGPTEAFF. The DNA sequence reads TGTGCCAGCAGTTGGAGGGGTCCCACTGAAGCTTTCTTT.